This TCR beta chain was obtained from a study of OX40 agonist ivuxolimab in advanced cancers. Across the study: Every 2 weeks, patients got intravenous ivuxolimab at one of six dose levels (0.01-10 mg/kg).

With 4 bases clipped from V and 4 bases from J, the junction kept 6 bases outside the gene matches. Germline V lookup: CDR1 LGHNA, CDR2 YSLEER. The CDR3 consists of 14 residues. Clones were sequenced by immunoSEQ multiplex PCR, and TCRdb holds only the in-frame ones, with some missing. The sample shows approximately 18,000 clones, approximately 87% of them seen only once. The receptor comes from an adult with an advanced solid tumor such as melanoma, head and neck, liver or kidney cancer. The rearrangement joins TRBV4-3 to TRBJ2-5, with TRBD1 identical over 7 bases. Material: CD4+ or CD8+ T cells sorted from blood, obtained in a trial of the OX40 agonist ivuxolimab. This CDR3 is CASSPTGIGETQYF. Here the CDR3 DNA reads TGCGCCAGCAGCCCGACAGGGATAGGAGAGACCCAGTACTTC.